This TCR beta chain came from a study of regulatory dendritic cells for organ transplantation. Study-wide context: Monocytes received vitamin D3 on days 0 and 4, IL-10 on day 4. LPS was added to dendritic cell cultures on day 6. Notes on the study in general: Among resting subsets, memory CD8+ cells contained the most alloreactive clonotypes. The authors noted considerable between-person heterogeneity in alloreactive memory CD8+ cells.

Trimming stripped 1 base from V and 4 bases from J, with 12 bases between. This CDR3 has 15 residues. Germline lookup yields CDR1 LGHNA and CDR2 YNFKEQ. Measured with immunoSEQ multiplex PCR; TCRdb has only the in-frame clones, and not every one. In the table there are 20,000 to 25,000 clones, 65% to 90% of which are singletons. CFSE-labeled sorted T cells met regulatory or mature dendritic cells for roughly 5 days. This clone was found a few times. Its antigen is unidentified. This chain links TRBV4-2 with TRBJ2-3, with D tentatively TRBD1 (5 bases). The TCR originated in a human donor in good health. Sequencing used naive CD4+ T cells from blood cultured with dendritic cells. Subset denoted: CD45RA+ naive T cells. The CDR3 region is CASSQVYQGPDTQYF. The CDR3, as DNA: TGTGCCAGCAGCCAAGTTTACCAGGGCCCAGATACGCAGTATTTT.